This T cell receptor (beta chain) was found in a study of T cells after yellow fever vaccination. The germline V and J ends were trimmed by 0 bases and 7 bases, with 21 bases remaining between them. This CDR3 has 17 amino acids. CDR1 is DFQATT, CDR2 SNEGSKA, per germline (reference sequence). This clonotype was found a few times. The study made its TCR cDNA through 5'RACE template switching. That step introduced a universal primer site along with UMIs. TCRdb fed the 5' RACE reads into MiXCR, producing one record per CDR3 protein. The top ten clones hold over 11% of a sample with around 610,000 distinct CDR3 sequences, about 14% of them seen once.

The receptor was derived from a young man who received the YFV17D yellow fever vaccine. This rearrangement joins TRBV20-1 to TRBJ1-4; possible D gene TRBD1, 6 bases. Sequencing used PBMCs, obtained on the day of the yellow fever booster vaccination. CDR3 amino acids: CSARDQGPGGRGEKLFF. Here the CDR3 DNA reads TGCAGTGCTAGAGATCAAGGCCCTGGGGGGCGGGGTGAAAAACTGTTTTTT.